Listed below are T cell receptor beta chains from one sample, sequenced in a study of chemoradiotherapy in HPV16-positive cancers. The protocol was immunoSEQ multiplex PCR, while the TCRdb copy is restricted to in-frame clones and leaves out a portion. This sample has around 62,000 clones, with 88% found just once. The source material was blood, sampled from a patient who underwent chemoradiotherapy. The receptor source for this set is a human donor with HPV-associated anogenital cancer. CDR3s leave out the opening cysteine and the closing phenylalanine or tryptophan. Each record gives: clone size, V gene, CDR3 protein. Rows give clone size only sometimes, using once, few, many, or a class for an expanded clone.

abundance: NA
v_gene: TRBV7-6
CDR3aa: ASSGSGRDTGELF

abundance: once
v_gene: TRBV4-1
CDR3aa: ASSYNFEPQSRANVLT

abundance: once
v_gene: TRBV6-6
CDR3aa: ASSSGDRGHRAF

abundance: NA
v_gene: TRBV29-1
CDR3aa: SVAGRFSYGYT

abundance: once
v_gene: TRBV9
CDR3aa: ASSVDRYNEQF

abundance: NA
v_gene: TRBV7-9
CDR3aa: ASSFGRGPTNEKLF

abundance: NA
v_gene: TRBV28
CDR3aa: ASSSPLRKLPYEQY

abundance: NA
v_gene: TRBV10-3
CDR3aa: AISDSYGYT

abundance: NA
v_gene: TRBV18
CDR3aa: ASSQTGFSSYEQY

abundance: NA
v_gene: TRBV10-3
CDR3aa: AISEGVGSSYEQY

abundance: NA
v_gene: TRBV5-4
CDR3aa: ASSRDSSSYNEQF

abundance: NA
v_gene: TRBV6-5
CDR3aa: ASSYGGGNTEAF

abundance: NA
v_gene: TRBV18
CDR3aa: ASSPQWTQAETQY

abundance: NA
v_gene: TRBV5-1
CDR3aa: ASSLGYGTEAF

abundance: NA
v_gene: TRBV21-1
CDR3aa: ASSKVNEQY

abundance: NA
v_gene: TRBV7-8
CDR3aa: ASSLVVGVGTNTYEQY

abundance: NA
v_gene: TRBV7-9
CDR3aa: ASTPVGNYGYT

abundance: NA
v_gene: TRBV10-2
CDR3aa: ASRRGTNEKLF

abundance: NA
v_gene: TRBV27
CDR3aa: ASSLDEGEGYT

abundance: NA
v_gene: TRBV6-1
CDR3aa: ASSYEQY

abundance: once
v_gene: TRBV11-1
CDR3aa: ASSLGAQETQY

abundance: NA
v_gene: TRBV6-5
CDR3aa: ASGLAKNIQY

abundance: NA
v_gene: TRBV5-8
CDR3aa: ARAGVGIRRDNYGYT

abundance: NA
v_gene: TRBV27
CDR3aa: ASSAGVNQPQH